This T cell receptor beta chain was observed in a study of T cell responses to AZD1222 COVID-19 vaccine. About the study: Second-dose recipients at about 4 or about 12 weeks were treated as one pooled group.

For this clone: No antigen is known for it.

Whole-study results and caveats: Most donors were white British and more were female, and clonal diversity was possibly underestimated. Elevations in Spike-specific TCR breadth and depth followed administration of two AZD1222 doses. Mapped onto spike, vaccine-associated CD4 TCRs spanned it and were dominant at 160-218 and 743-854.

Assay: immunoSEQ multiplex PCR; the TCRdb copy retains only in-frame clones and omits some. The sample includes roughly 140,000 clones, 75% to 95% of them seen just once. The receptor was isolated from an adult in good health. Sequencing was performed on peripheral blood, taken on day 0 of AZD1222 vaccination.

CDR3 DNA: TGTGCCAGCAGCCCCCTCACCGGGACAGGCACAGATACGCAGTATTTT. Its translation: CASSPLTGTGTDTQYF. This sequence joins TRBV7-6 and TRBJ2-3, with 7 bases fitting TRBD1. V shed 5 bases and J 1 base; nucleotides not matched to a gene: 9. The CDR3 loop spans 16 amino acids. The germline V gene encodes CDR1 SGHVS and CDR2 FNYEAQ.